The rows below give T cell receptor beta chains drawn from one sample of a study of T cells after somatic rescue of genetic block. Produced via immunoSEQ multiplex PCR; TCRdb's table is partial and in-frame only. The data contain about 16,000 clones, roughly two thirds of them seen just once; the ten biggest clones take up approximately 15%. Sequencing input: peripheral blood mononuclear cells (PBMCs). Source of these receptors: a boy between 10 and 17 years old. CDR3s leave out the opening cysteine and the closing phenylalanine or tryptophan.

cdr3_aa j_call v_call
ASSVRGNQPQH TRBJ1-5 TRBV7-2
ASSLIAGQGIAYEQY TRBJ2-7 TRBV7-8
ASSGTVTYEQY TRBJ2-7 TRBV23-1
ATSPGLASSYEQY TRBJ2-7 TRBV15
ASTYRYKTGYQPQH TRBJ1-5 TRBV19
ASSAGGYNSPLH TRBJ1-6 TRBV23-1
ASNPREKETQY TRBJ2-5 TRBV10-2
ASSDRTWATDTQY TRBJ2-3 TRBV28
ASRPVTDTQY TRBJ2-3 TRBV12-2
ASSLGHRETQY TRBJ2-5 TRBV11-2
ASSLTNRRNEKLF TRBJ1-4 TRBV5-1
ASSVGPSGVGQWVQY TRBJ2-5 TRBV9
ASSTNRNEKLF TRBJ1-4 TRBV7-2
ASRGLLTNQPQH TRBJ1-5 TRBV2
ASSDSRTPATNEKLF TRBJ1-4 TRBV25-1
ASSGEAGGPYEQF TRBJ2-1 TRBV6-1
ASSLVPLISDEQY TRBJ2-7 TRBV7-9
ASSSYDEGYNSPLH TRBJ1-6 TRBV5-1
ASSVGDRGRRDEKLF TRBJ1-4 TRBV9
ASSVVADTQY TRBJ2-3 TRBV9
ASSIAGGNQETQY TRBJ2-5 TRBV6-1
AIRPGSNNEQF TRBJ2-1 TRBV10-3
ASSLGSSPSLYGYT TRBJ1-2 TRBV11-2
ASGTRVRGVKYNEQF TRBJ2-1 TRBV11-3
ASGRQTMNTEAF TRBJ1-1 TRBV19
ASSFTGSYEQY TRBJ2-7 TRBV5-1
ASSRLAGVSNTGELF TRBJ2-2 TRBV19
ASTPNGKNTEAF TRBJ1-1 TRBV6-5
ATSREAGIGDTQY TRBJ2-3 TRBV15
ASSLISPIVTGELF TRBJ2-2 TRBV27
ASSLVTGQGNEQY TRBJ2-7 TRBV11-2
ASSTPTWYNEQF TRBJ2-1 TRBV11-2
ASSSDVRGGFKY TRBJ2-3 TRBV5-1
ASSDPGQGPSYEQY TRBJ2-7 TRBV25-1
ASKSSGANVLT TRBJ2-6 TRBV9
SVPVAGMYNEQF TRBJ2-1 TRBV29-1
ASSQDGRFSGNTIY TRBJ1-3 TRBV4-1
ASTLIFTGFSGANVLT TRBJ2-6 TRBV27
ASNLRANRGRRRNSPLH TRBJ1-6 TRBV5-6
ASSFARTSGRSGTLF TRBJ2-2 TRBV11-2
ASSLQAPYEQY TRBJ2-7 TRBV6-6
AWRAGISTGDQPQH TRBJ1-5 TRBV30
ASSQGESTDTQY TRBJ2-3 TRBV5-1